The 10 T cell receptor beta chains below were found in one sample sequenced in a study of T-cell memory formation after mild COVID-19. TCRdb re-called the 5' RACE reads with MiXCR, one entry per CDR3 protein. This table has approximately 300,000 distinct CDR3 sequences, around a sixth appearing once. The sequencing sample was made of PBMCs or a T cell subset sorted from them (not recorded which). The receptor source for this set is a man aged 18 to 29 who had mild COVID-19 (a few samples of this study predate the infection). Cell type and time point are not known.

This clonotype came up many times. J is TRBJ2-1 and V is TRBV6-2 or TRBV6-3, with TRBD1 matching over 7 bases. Trimming at V came to 10 bases and at J to 4 bases, leaving 7 bases not matched to a gene. The V gene's germline CDR1 is MNHEY and CDR2 SVGEGT. This CDR3 has 13 residues. The CDR3 protein is CAISGTEYNEQFF. CDR3 bases: TGTGCCATATCCGGGACAGAATACAATGAGCAGTTCTTC.

This clonotype occurred a few times. This sequence joins TRBV12-3 or TRBV12-4 and TRBJ2-2; D is tentatively TRBD1 or TRBD2 (5 bases each). With 3 bases removed from V and 3 bases from J, the gap between germline ends came to 14 bases. There are 16 residues in the CDR3. In DNA form, the CDR3 reads TGTGCCAGCAGTTTCCCGGGACGGCAGTACACCGGGGAGCTGTTTTTT. Protein: CASSFPGRQYTGELFF.

This clonotype was counted a few times. This sequence joins TRBV6-5 and TRBJ1-2, with TRBD1 matching 10 bases. The V segment lost 0 bases and the J segment 6 bases; nucleotides outside the gene matches: 16. The CDR3 spans 19 residues. Germline V gene sequence: CDR1 MNHEY, CDR2 SVGAGI. The CDR3 DNA is TGTGCCAGCAGTTACTCGTTCGTTGAGTGGGACAGGGGAATCCATGGCTACACCTTC. Amino acid sequence: CASSYSFVEWDRGIHGYTF.

The rearrangement links TRBV29-1 to TRBJ2-5, with D perhaps matching TRBD1 or TRBD2 (5 bases each). Germline CDR1 and CDR2: SQVTM and ANQGSEA. V shed 6 bases and J shed 9 bases, with 20 bases lying between them. There are 13 residues in the CDR3. Here the CDR3 reads CSVLVDSLGAQYF. CDR3 sequence (DNA): TGCAGCGTCCTCGTTGACAGCCTGGGGGCCCAGTACTTC.

This clonotype was counted a few times. The chain carries TRBV2 and TRBJ1-2, with 7 bases that match TRBD1. The CDR3 sequence is 14 residues long. Germline loops: CDR1 SNHLY, CDR2 FYNNEI. V dropped 6 bases and J dropped 4; count of bases not matched to a gene: 8. For the CDR3, the DNA is TGTGCCAGCAGGCCCGGACAGGTGGGCTATGGCTACACCTTC. Translation gives CASRPGQVGYGYTF.

In its sample, this clonotype was seen once. The rearrangement joins TRBV24-1 to TRBJ2-1; D not certain. Germline V CDR1 and CDR2: KGHDR, SFDVKD. Trimming shortened V by 5 bases and J by 3 bases, and 4 bases separated the two germline ends. The CDR3 has 12 residues. This CDR3 is CATSAGYNEQFF. The CDR3 nucleotides are TGTGCCACCAGTGCGGGCTACAATGAGCAGTTCTTC.

This sequence joins TRBV9 and TRBJ1-2; 9 nucleotides agree with TRBD1. The CDR3 length is 15 residues. V trimming: 1 base; J trimming: 0 bases; junction bases outside the gene matches: 1. CDR1 and CDR2 from the germline V gene are SGDLS and YYNGEE. CDR3 DNA sequence: TGTGCCAGCAGCGTAAGACAGGGGGCTAACTATGGCTACACCTTC. Amino acids: CASSVRQGANYGYTF.

This clonotype showed up many times. The V gene is TRBV5-1, the J gene TRBJ2-1, with D hard to call. Germline V gives CDR1 SGHRS, CDR2 YFSETQ. This CDR3 contains 13 residues. V was pared by 1 base and J by 7 bases, with 9 bases between. This CDR3 is CASSLIPWNEQFF. CDR3 nucleotides: TGCGCCAGCAGCTTGATTCCTTGGAATGAGCAGTTCTTC.

This chain links TRBV5-6 with TRBJ1-4, with D perhaps matching TRBD1 (5 bases). Trimming pared 4 bases from V and 7 bases from J, leaving 17 bases between. The CDR3 has 15 residues. Germline V gene lookup returns CDR1 SGHDT and CDR2 YYEEEE. CDR3 protein: CASSLERGSGEKLFF. The CDR3 nucleotides read TGTGCCAGCAGCCTAGAAAGGGGTTCGGGTGAAAAACTGTTTTTT.

With regard to this clonotype: Germline is not matched at one junction end, which may reflect a read error. The genes are TRBV5-1 and TRBJ2-2; TRBD1 might be the D (5 bases). This CDR3 has 17 residues. Germline CDR1 SGHRS, CDR2 YFSETQ. The CDR3 bases are TGCGCGAGCAGAAAGAACCCGACTGGGGCGGCAACCGGGGAGCTGTTTTTT. It yields the protein CASRKNPTGAATGELFF.